These 19 T cell receptor beta chains were sequenced from one sample in a study of blood T cell repertoires in COVID-19 (TCRdb year 2020). The library was produced with the immunoSEQ multiplex PCR assay. TCRdb retrieved this table from immuneACCESS and kept in-frame rearrangements only. Not all clones are present; in checked studies, unresolved V genes account for under half, and no reason is known for the remainder. Here the sample has about 260,000 clones; around four fifths occur a single time. Clones ranked in the top ten supply less than 6% of the sample. The sequenced material came from peripheral blood. The receptors stem from a man in his fifties or sixties who had recovered from COVID-19.

The genes are TRBV7-2 and TRBJ2-1; 8 bases map to TRBD1. CDR3 length equals 15 residues. Per the germline V gene, CDR1 is SGHTA and CDR2 is FQGNSA. V gave up 6 bases and J gave up 12 bases; unmatched junction bases: 16. The CDR3 DNA is TGTGCCAGCAGTCCAGGGGGCGGGGTTGCGTTAGGGCAGTTCTTC. Its translation is CASSPGGGVALGQFF.

This clone has just a few counts. CDR3 in DNA: TGTGCCAGCAGCCCACCAGGGCGTCCGGATTCTAATGAGCAGTTCTTC. Amino acid sequence: CASSPPGRPDSNEQFF. The chain has TRBV7-9 and TRBJ2-1; D possibly corresponds to TRBD1 (5 bases). Per the germline V gene, CDR1 is SEHNR and CDR2 is FQNEAQ (reference sequence). This CDR3 is built from 16 residues. The V and J ends lost 5 bases and 7 bases respectively, with 21 bases between them.

This chain links TRBV11-3 with TRBJ2-3, with 13 bases aligning to TRBD2. The CDR3 runs to 17 residues. V gave up 5 bases and J gave up 0 bases; unmatched junction bases: 5. Germline CDR1 reads SGHNT; CDR2 reads YENEEA. CDR3 residues: CASSLGTSGTSTDTQYF. The CDR3 nucleotides are TGTGCCAGCAGCCTGGGGACTAGCGGGACTAGCACAGATACGCAGTATTTT. The full variable domain, its missing parts supplied by reference TRBV11-3 and TRBJ2-3, is EAGVVQSPRYKIIEKKQPVAFWCNPISGHNTLYWYLQNLGQGPELLIRYENEEAVDDSQLPKDRFSAERLKGVDSTLKIQPAELGDSAVYLCASSLGTSGTSTDTQYFGPGTRLTVL.

The V gene is TRBV10-2, the J gene TRBJ2-1, with 12 bases lining up with TRBD2. The CDR3 is 16 residues long. V shed 5 bases and J 4 bases; nucleotides not matched to a gene: 6. Germline V gives CDR1 WSHSY, CDR2 SAAADI. The CDR3 DNA follows: TGCGCCAGCAGTTCAGGACTAGCGGGGAGATACAATGAGCAGTTCTTC. Translation: CASSSGLAGRYNEQFF.

A note on this clone: A junction end diverges from the germline sequence, so it may reflect a read error. The sample has other DNA sequences that encode this CDR3 too. V is TRBV19 and J is TRBJ2-5, with 8 bases that match TRBD2. The CDR3 consists of 15 residues. Germline V gene lookup returns CDR1 LNHDA and CDR2 SQIVND (reference sequence). As DNA, the CDR3 is TGTGCCAGCAGTATCGGGACTAGAAGTCGAGAGACCCAGTACTTC. Protein product: CASSIGTRSRETQYF.

This chain links TRBV6-1 with TRBJ1-5; possible D gene TRBD1, 6 bases. The ends were cut back, 2 bases at V and 2 bases at J, with 16 bases in the middle. CDR3 length: 17 residues. In germline, CDR1 is MNHNS, CDR2 SASEGT. Written as DNA, the CDR3 is TGTGCCAGCAGTGAATTCACAGGGCTCCAGCGCAATCAGCCCCAGCATTTT. It translates to CASSEFTGLQRNQPQHF.

This chain uses TRBV30 with TRBJ2-5, with a tentative D call TRBD2 (6 bases). V was trimmed by 4 bases and J by 5 bases, leaving 20 bases between them. CDR3 length: 15 residues. Germline assignment: CDR1 GTSNPN and CDR2 SVGIG (reference sequence). CDR3 in amino acids: CAWKKGEAPRETQYF. Written as DNA, the CDR3 is TGTGCCTGGAAAAAAGGGGAGGCCCCTAGGGAGACCCAGTACTTC.

The rearrangement links TRBV11-2 to TRBJ2-2; D gene ambiguous. The length of the CDR3 is 13 residues. The germline gives CDR1 SGHAT, CDR2 FQNNGV. V was trimmed by 5 bases and J by 6 bases, leaving 10 bases between them. The CDR3 DNA reads as TGTGCCAGCAGCCCCCTCCTAGCCGGGGAGCTGTTTTTT. Encoded protein: CASSPLLAGELFF.

As for this clone: The same CDR3 is also encoded by other DNA sequences in this sample. The chain recombines TRBV18 with TRBJ2-3; 9 bases are shared with TRBD1. The CDR3 consists of 16 residues. The germline V gene encodes CDR1 KGHSH and CDR2 LQKENI. The V segment lost 2 bases and the J segment 3 bases; nucleotides outside the gene matches: 6. The CDR3 reads CASSPKQGAGTDTQYF. CDR3 DNA sequence: TGTGCCAGCTCACCAAAACAGGGGGCAGGTACAGATACGCAGTATTTT.

The V and J genes are TRBV24-1 and TRBJ2-1; D not resolved. Germline CDR1 and CDR2: KGHDR and SFDVKD. The V end lost 2 bases, the J end lost 7 bases, and 8 bases lay between the germline ends. This CDR3 contains 13 residues. The CDR3 protein is CATSDSSLNEQFF. The CDR3 DNA sequence: TGTGCCACCAGTGATTCCTCCCTGAATGAGCAGTTCTTC.

The rearrangement joins TRBV7-2 to TRBJ1-1; D uncertain. The germline CDR1 and CDR2 sequences are SGHTA and FQGNSA. V lost 5 bases and J 2 bases, leaving 12 bases between the germline ends. This CDR3 comprises 14 residues. The chain's CDR3 is CASSPTEINTEAFF. As DNA, the CDR3 is TGTGCCAGCAGCCCAACAGAAATAAACACTGAAGCTTTCTTT. The full variable domain, with the rest looked up from reference TRBV7-2 and TRBJ1-1, is GAGVSQSPSNKVTEKGKDVELRCDPISGHTALYWYRQSLGQGLEFLIYFQGNSAPDKSGLPSDRFSAERTGGSVSTLTIQRTQQEDSAVYLCASSPTEINTEAFFGQGTRLTVV.

The V call is TRBV9, the J call TRBJ1-4; D is possibly TRBD1 (5 bases). The CDR3 runs to 15 residues. Germline loops: CDR1 SGDLS, CDR2 YYNGEE. V lost 0 bases to trimming and J lost 7 bases, with 13 bases between them. The CDR3 loop is CASSVVYRRTEKLFF. As DNA, the CDR3 is TGTGCCAGCAGCGTAGTTTACAGGAGAACTGAAAAACTGTTTTTT. The whole variable domain, remainder taken from reference TRBV9 and TRBJ1-4, is DSGVTQTPKHLITATGQRVTLRCSPRSGDLSVYWYQQSLDQGLQFLIQYYNGEERAKGNILERFSAQQFPDLHSELNLSSLELGDSALYFCASSVVYRRTEKLFFGSGTQLSVL.

V usage is TRBV9 and J usage is TRBJ2-3, with 11 positions matching TRBD1. This CDR3 is 15 amino acids long. J lost 10 bases, V lost 2 bases, and 9 bases had no gene match. CDR1 SGDLS and CDR2 YYNGEE come from the germline V gene. The CDR3 loop is CASSVLTGTGGSQYF. The CDR3 DNA is TGTGCCAGCAGCGTGTTAACCGGGACAGGGGGGTCGCAGTATTTT.

The chain couples TRBV5-4 to TRBJ2-5; D gene uncertain. The CDR3 runs 14 residues. Between the trimmed V and J ends, which lost 3 bases and 1 base, there was a span of 10 bases. CDR1 SGHNT and CDR2 YYREEE come from the germline V gene (reference sequence). CDR3 in DNA: TGTGCCAGCAGCTCCCCCCGCGTCCAAGAGACCCAGTACTTC. It translates to CASSSPRVQETQYF.

The chain uses TRBV6-5 and TRBJ2-3; TRBD1 aligns across 7 bases. V lost 10 bases and J lost 0; bases outside the gene matches: 7. CDR3 length: 14 amino acids. Germline V gene lookup returns CDR1 MNHEY and CDR2 SVGAGI. This chain's CDR3 is CAIKQGSSTDTQYF. CDR3 bases: TGTGCCATCAAACAGGGGTCAAGCACAGATACGCAGTATTTT.

The chain couples TRBV11-3 to TRBJ2-3; 10 bases line up with TRBD1. V gave up 2 bases and J gave up 6 bases; unmatched junction bases: 8. The CDR3 has 16 residues. CDR1 is SGHNT and CDR2 is YENEEA in the germline V gene. The CDR3 loop is CASSLYGQGVTDTQYF. CDR3 nucleotides: TGTGCCAGCAGCTTATACGGACAGGGGGTTACTGATACGCAGTATTTT.

This CDR3 reads CASRQGRSGAEAFF. The CDR3 DNA reads TGTGCCAGCAGGCAAGGACGGTCAGGGGCTGAAGCTTTCTTT. The chain couples TRBV5-6 to TRBJ1-1, with a tentative D call TRBD1 (6 bases). The CDR3 runs 14 residues. Germline CDR1 SGHDT, CDR2 YYEEEE. The V end was cut by 5 bases, the J end by 6 bases, with 17 bases between.

The V and J genes are TRBV15 and TRBJ2-2; 10 bases line up with TRBD2. Looked up from germline, CDR1 is LNHNV and CDR2 is YYDKDF (reference sequence). Trimming cost V 7 bases and J 5 bases; bases outside gene matches: 10. This CDR3 spans 16 amino acids. The CDR3 is CATNLGSGGATGELFF. The DNA of the CDR3 is TGTGCCACCAACCTGGGGAGCGGGGGGGCTACCGGGGAGCTGTTTTTT.

The V and J genes are TRBV5-5 and TRBJ1-2; D gene uncertain. V gave up 4 bases and J gave up 1 base, with 14 bases separating them. CDR3 size: 15 residues. Germline CDR1 SGHKS, CDR2 YYEKEE (reference sequence). In DNA, the CDR3 is TGTGCCAGCAGCGTTCAACTGAATCTTAACTATGGCTACACCTTC. Translation: CASSVQLNLNYGYTF.